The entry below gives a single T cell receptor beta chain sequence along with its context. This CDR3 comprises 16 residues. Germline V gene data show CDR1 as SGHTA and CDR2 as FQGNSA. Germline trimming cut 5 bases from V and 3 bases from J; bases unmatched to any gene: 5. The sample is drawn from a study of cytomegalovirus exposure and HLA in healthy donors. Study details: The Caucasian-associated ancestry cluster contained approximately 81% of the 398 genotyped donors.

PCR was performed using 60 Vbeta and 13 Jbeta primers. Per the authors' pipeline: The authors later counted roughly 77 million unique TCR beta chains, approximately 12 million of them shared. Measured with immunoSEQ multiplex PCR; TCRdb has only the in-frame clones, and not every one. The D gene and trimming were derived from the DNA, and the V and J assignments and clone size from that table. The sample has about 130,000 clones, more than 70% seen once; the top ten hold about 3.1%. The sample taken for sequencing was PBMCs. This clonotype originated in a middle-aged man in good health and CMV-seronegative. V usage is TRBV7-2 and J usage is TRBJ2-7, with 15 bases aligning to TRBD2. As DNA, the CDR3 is TGTGCCAGCAGCCTAGGACTAGCGGGAGGGCTCTACGAGCAGTACTTC. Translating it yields CASSLGLAGGLYEQYF.